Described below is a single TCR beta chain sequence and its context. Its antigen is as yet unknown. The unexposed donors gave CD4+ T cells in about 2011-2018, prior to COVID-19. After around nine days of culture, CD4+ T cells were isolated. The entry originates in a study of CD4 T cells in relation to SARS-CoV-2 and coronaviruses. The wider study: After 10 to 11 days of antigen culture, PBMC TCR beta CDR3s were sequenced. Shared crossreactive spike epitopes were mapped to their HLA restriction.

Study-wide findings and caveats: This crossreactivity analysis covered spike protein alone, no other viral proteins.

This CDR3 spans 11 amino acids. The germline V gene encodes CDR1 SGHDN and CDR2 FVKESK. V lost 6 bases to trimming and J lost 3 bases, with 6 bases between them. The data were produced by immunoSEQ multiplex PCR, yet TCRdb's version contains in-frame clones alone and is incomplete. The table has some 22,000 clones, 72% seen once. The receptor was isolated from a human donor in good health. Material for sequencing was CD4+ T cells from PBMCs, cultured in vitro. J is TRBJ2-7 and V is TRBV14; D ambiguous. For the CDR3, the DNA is TGTGCCAGCAGTTCCCACTACGAGCAGTACTTC. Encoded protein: CASSSHYEQYF.